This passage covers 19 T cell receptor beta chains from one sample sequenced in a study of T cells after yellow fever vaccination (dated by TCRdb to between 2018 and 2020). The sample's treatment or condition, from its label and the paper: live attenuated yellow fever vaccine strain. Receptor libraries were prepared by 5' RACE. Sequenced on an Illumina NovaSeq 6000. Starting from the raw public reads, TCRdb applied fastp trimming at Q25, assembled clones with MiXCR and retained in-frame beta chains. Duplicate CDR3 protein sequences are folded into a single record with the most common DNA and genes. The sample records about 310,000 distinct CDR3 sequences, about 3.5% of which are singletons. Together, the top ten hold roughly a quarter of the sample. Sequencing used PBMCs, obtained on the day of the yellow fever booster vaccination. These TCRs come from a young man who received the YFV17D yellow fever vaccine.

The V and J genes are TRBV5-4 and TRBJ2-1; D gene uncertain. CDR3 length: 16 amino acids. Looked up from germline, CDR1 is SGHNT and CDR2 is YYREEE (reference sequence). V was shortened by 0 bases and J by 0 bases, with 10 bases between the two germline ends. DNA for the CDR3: TGTGCCAGCAGCTTGGACAGCGCGAGCTCCTACAATGAGCAGTTCTTC. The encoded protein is CASSLDSASSYNEQFF.

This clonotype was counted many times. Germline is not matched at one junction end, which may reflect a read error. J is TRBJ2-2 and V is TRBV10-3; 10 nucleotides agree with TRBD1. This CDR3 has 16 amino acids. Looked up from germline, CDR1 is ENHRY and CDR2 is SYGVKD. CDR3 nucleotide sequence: TGTGCCACCAGTTCCGGGACAGGGGACTTCGCCGGGGAGCTGTTTTTT. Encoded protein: CATSSGTGDFAGELFF.

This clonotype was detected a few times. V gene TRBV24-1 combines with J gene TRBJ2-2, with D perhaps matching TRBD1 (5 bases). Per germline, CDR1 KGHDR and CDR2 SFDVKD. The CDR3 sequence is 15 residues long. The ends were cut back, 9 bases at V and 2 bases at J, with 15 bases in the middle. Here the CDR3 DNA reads TGTGCCACCGGGGCGTTTGACGGAAACACCGGGGAGCTGTTTTTT. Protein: CATGAFDGNTGELFF.

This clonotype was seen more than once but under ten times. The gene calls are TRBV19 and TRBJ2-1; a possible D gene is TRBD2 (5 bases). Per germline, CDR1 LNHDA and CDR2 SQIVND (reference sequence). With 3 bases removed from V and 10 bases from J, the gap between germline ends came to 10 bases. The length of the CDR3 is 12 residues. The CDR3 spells CASSITVAEQFF. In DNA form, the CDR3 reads TGTGCCAGTAGTATTACGGTAGCGGAGCAGTTCTTC.

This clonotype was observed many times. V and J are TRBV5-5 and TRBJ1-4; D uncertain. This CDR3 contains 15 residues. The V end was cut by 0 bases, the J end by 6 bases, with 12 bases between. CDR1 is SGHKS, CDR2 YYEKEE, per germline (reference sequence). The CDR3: CASSLAFSVDEKLFF. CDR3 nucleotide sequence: TGTGCCAGCAGCTTGGCTTTTTCGGTAGATGAAAAACTGTTTTTT.

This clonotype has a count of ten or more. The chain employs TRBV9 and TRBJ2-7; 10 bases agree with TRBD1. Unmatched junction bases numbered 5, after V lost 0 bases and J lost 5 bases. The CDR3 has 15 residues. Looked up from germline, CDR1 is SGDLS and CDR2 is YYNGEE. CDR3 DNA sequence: TGTGCCAGCAGCGTAGGACAGGGGGCTGGGAACGAGCAGTACTTC. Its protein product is CASSVGQGAGNEQYF.

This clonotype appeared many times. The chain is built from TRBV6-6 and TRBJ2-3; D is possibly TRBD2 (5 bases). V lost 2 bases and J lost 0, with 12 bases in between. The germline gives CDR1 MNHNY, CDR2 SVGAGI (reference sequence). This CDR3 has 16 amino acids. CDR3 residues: CASSYNGDESTDTQYF. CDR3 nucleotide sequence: TGTGCCAGCAGTTACAACGGGGATGAGAGCACAGATACGCAGTATTTT.

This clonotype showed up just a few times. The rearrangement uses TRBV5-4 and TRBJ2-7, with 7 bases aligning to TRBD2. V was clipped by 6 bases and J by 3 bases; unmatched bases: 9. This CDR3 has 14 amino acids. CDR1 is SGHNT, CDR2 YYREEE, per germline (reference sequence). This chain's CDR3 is CASNLWGGNYEQYF. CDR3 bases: TGTGCCAGCAACCTTTGGGGGGGAAACTACGAGCAGTACTTC. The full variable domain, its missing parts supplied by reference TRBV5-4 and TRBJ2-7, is ETGVTQSPTHLIKTRGQQVTLRCSSQSGHNTVSWYQQALGQGPQFIFQYYREEENGRGNFPPRFSGLQFPNYSSELNVNALELDDSALYLCASNLWGGNYEQYFGPGTRLTVT.

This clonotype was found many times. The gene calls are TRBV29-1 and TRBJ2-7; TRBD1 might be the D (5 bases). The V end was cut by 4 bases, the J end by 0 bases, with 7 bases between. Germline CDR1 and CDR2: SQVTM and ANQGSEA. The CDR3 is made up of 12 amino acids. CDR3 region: CSVAGISYEQYF. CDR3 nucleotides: TGCAGCGTTGCAGGGATCTCCTACGAGCAGTACTTC.

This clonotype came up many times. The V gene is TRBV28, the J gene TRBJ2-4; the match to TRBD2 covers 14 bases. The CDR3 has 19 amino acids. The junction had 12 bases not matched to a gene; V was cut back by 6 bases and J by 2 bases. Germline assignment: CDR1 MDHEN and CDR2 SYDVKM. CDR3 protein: CASRARGLAGAGTKNIQYF. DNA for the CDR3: TGTGCCAGCAGAGCGCGGGGACTAGCGGGGGCGGGGACCAAAAACATTCAGTACTTC.

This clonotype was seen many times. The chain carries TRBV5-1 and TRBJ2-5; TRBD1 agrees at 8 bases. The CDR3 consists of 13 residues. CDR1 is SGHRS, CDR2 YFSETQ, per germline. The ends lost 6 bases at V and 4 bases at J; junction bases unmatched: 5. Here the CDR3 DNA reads TGCGCCAGCAAGTATGGGACAGGAGAGACCCAGTACTTC. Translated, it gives CASKYGTGETQYF.

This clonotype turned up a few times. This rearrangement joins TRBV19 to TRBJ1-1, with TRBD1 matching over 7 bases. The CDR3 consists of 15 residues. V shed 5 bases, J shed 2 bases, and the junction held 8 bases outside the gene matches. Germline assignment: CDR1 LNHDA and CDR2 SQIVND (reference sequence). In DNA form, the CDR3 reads TGTGCCAGTAGTTTGCGGACAGGATCTAACACTGAAGCTTTCTTT. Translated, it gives CASSLRTGSNTEAFF. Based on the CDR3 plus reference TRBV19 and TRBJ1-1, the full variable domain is DGGITQSPKYLFRKEGQNVTLSCEQNLNHDAMYWYRQDPGQGLRLIYYSQIVNDFQKGDIAEGYSVSREKKESFPLTVTSAQKNPTAFYLCASSLRTGSNTEAFFGQGTRLTVV.

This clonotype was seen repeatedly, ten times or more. CDR3 loop: CASSQDEGARGYTF. DNA of the CDR3: TGCGCCAGCAGCCAAGATGAGGGGGCGCGGGGCTACACCTTC. This chain connects TRBV4-3 to TRBJ1-2; 7 bases agree with TRBD1. Germline V gene sequence: CDR1 LGHNA, CDR2 YSLEER. Unmatched junction bases numbered 6, after V lost 0 bases and J lost 8 bases. CDR3 length equals 14 residues.

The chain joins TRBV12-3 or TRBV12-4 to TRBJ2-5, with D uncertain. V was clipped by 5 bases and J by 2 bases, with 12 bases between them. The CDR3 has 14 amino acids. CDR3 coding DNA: TGTGCCAGCAGTCAAACATGGCTGCAAGAGACCCAGTACTTC. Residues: CASSQTWLQETQYF.

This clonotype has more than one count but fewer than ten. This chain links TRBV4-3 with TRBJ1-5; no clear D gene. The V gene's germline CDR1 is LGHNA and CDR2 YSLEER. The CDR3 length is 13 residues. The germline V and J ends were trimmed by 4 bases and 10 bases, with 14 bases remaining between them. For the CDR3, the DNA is TGCGCCAGCAGCCCGAACCAGGCGAGACCCCAGCATTTT. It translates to CASSPNQARPQHF.

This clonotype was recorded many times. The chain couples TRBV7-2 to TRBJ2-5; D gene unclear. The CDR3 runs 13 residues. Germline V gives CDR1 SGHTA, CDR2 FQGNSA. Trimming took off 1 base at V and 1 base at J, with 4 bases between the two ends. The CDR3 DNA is TGTGCCAGCAGCTTAGTGAGCCAAGAGACCCAGTACTTC. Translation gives CASSLVSQETQYF.

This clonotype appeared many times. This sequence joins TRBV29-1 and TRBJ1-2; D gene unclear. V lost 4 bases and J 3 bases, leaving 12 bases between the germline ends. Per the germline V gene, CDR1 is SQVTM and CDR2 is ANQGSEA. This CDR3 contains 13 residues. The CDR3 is CSVASGLDYGYTF. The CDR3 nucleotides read TGCAGCGTTGCTAGTGGGCTTGACTATGGCTACACCTTC. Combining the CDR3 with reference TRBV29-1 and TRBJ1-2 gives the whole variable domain SAVISQKPSRDICQRGTSLTIQCQVDSQVTMMFWYRQQPGQSLTLIATANQGSEATYESGFVIDKFPISRPNLTFSTLTVSNMSPEDSSIYLCSVASGLDYGYTFGSGTRLTVV.

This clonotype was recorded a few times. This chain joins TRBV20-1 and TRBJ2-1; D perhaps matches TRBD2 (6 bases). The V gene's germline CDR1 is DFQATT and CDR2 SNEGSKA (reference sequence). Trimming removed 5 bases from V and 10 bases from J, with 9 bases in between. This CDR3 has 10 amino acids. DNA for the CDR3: TGCAGTGCTTTACGGGGGGAGCAGTTCTTC. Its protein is CSALRGEQFF.

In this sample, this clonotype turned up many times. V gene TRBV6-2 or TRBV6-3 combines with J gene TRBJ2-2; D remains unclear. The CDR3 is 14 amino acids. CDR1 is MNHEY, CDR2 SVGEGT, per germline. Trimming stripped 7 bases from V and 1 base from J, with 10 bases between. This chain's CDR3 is CASKPFLNTGELFF. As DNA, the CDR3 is TGTGCCAGCAAGCCCTTTTTGAACACCGGGGAGCTGTTTTTT.